The clone carrying this TCR beta chain was counted between two and nine times. Its specificity is unknown. Each sample used at least 6 million PBMCs. The sample is drawn from a study of blood T cells in healthy people across ages. A second PCR, run for roughly 7 to 12 cycles, used a sample-barcoded 5' primer plus a J-beta primer mix. Every sample gave at least 2.5 million paired-end reads containing CDR3. TCRdb analysed the 5' RACE reads with MiXCR anew, one entry per CDR3 protein. Among 850,000 to 1,000,000 distinct CDR3 sequences, about 48% were seen once, and the ten largest hold roughly 12%. Germline CDR1 reads KGHSH; CDR2 reads LQKENI. The CDR3 has 13 amino acids. V was cut by 5 bases and J by 6 bases, with 14 bases left in between. The study's findings and limits: The fall in TCR beta diversity per million T cells was roughly linear with age.

Sequences were obtained from blood. The TCR comes from a man under 40 in good health. The chain combines TRBV18 with TRBJ2-7, with a possible D match to TRBD1 (6 bases). The DNA for the CDR3 is TGTGCCAGCTCAGCCCAGGGGCAGCGCGAGCAGTACTTC. Translated, it gives CASSAQGQREQYF.